This T cell receptor (beta chain) emerged from a study of early T cells in non-severe SARS-CoV-2 infection. TCRdb fed the 5' RACE reads into MiXCR, producing one record per CDR3 protein. The sample contains about 99,000 distinct CDR3 sequences, roughly 17% of which appear only once. V lost 4 bases and J lost 7; bases outside the gene matches: 16. Germline V CDR1 and CDR2: SGHDT, YYEEEE. CDR3 length: 17 residues. To note about this clonotype: The antigen remains undetermined.

General study findings and limits: VDJdb matches were skewed toward anti-spike CD8 T cell responses.

The rearrangement uses TRBV5-6 and TRBJ2-1; 8 nucleotides line up with TRBD2. Material: whole blood. The source of this sequence is an adult who was a healthcare worker with PCR-confirmed SARS-CoV-2 infection or an uninfected control (not recorded which). The CDR3 sequence is CASSRLFPAGVVNEQFF. Written as DNA, the CDR3 is TGTGCCAGCAGCCGCCTATTCCCAGCGGGAGTCGTGAATGAGCAGTTCTTC.